The 10 T cell receptor beta chains reported below all come from one sample, sequenced in a study of cytomegalovirus exposure and HLA in healthy donors. It was with 60 Vbeta and 13 Jbeta primers that the PCR ran. Using immunoSEQ multiplex PCR, the repertoire was profiled, and TCRdb retains in-frame clones only, with some absent. The table shows approximately 97,000 clones, with approximately 72% occurring only once. The sequencing input was PBMCs. Every receptor here comes from a woman aged 40 to 50 in good health and CMV-seropositive.

The chain is built from TRBV7-2 and TRBJ2-2; D uncertain. Deletions cut 2 bases from V and 3 bases from J, with 4 bases between. The CDR3 spans 13 residues. CDR1 SGHTA and CDR2 FQGNSA come from the germline V gene. The CDR3 loop is CASSLWHTGELFF. CDR3 nucleotides: TGTGCCAGCAGCTTATGGCACACCGGGGAGCTGTTTTTT.

CDR3 amino acids: CASSPSGGDYGYTF. CDR3 nucleotides: TGTGCCAGCAGCCCATCCGGGGGGGACTATGGCTACACCTTC. The J gene is TRBJ1-2, the V gene TRBV25-1; D might be TRBD1 (5 bases). Germline lookup yields CDR1 MGHDK and CDR2 SYGVNS. Trimming shortened V by 6 bases and J by 3 bases, and 14 bases separated the two germline ends. This CDR3 comprises 14 residues.

This rearrangement joins TRBV27 to TRBJ1-5; the D is unclear. V gave up 6 bases and J gave up 10 bases, with 10 bases separating them. Germline V gives CDR1 MNHEY, CDR2 SMNVEV (reference sequence). The CDR3 has 11 amino acids. The CDR3 bases are TGTGCCAGCAGCTCAAACAATCCCCAGCATTTT. This translates into CASSSNNPQHF.

The gene calls are TRBV9 and TRBJ2-7; 14 nucleotides match TRBD2. V dropped 0 bases and J dropped 5; count of bases not matched to a gene: 1. Germline V gene data show CDR1 as SGDLS and CDR2 as YYNGEE. The CDR3 is made up of 15 amino acids. CDR3 DNA: TGTGCCAGCAGCGTAGAGGGACTAGCGGGAGACGAGCAGTACTTC. It translates to CASSVEGLAGDEQYF. Variable domain in full (rest from reference TRBV9 and TRBJ2-7): DSGVTQTPKHLITATGQRVTLRCSPRSGDLSVYWYQQSLDQGLQFLIQYYNGEERAKGNILERFSAQQFPDLHSELNLSSLELGDSALYFCASSVEGLAGDEQYFGPGTRLTVT.

The chain has TRBV10-1 and TRBJ2-5; 9 bases agree with TRBD1. The DNA end lines up better with TRBJ2-7; the J call may be wrong. CDR1 and CDR2 from the germline V gene are WNHNN and SYGVQD (reference sequence). CDR3 length: 15 residues. CDR3 sequence (DNA): TGCGCCAGCAGTGATCCGGGACAGGGTACCGGCGAGCAGTACTTC. As protein: CASSDPGQGTGEQYF.

The chain couples TRBV2 to TRBJ1-2; perhaps TRBD1 as D (5 bases). Trimming removed 8 bases from V and 8 bases from J, with 18 bases in between. The CDR3 is made up of 13 amino acids. Per the germline V gene, CDR1 is SNHLY and CDR2 is FYNNEI. Here the CDR3 reads CASGMQGLWGYTF. CDR3 coding DNA: TGTGCCAGCGGGATGCAGGGATTATGGGGCTACACCTTC.

The rearrangement uses TRBV5-1 and TRBJ2-7; 7 bases align to TRBD1. The CDR3 has 14 amino acids. Germline CDR1 and CDR2: SGHRS and YFSETQ. V gave up 3 bases and J gave up 0 bases; unmatched junction bases: 3. CDR3 DNA: TGCGCCAGCAGCTGGGGGACAGCCTCCTACGAGCAGTACTTC. Amino acid sequence: CASSWGTASYEQYF.

The chain employs TRBV21-1 and TRBJ1-1. TRBV21-1 is labeled a pseudogene. The CDR3 sequence is 16 residues long. The CDR3 protein is CASPVGGALRNTEAFF. CDR3 coding DNA: TGTGCCAGCCCCGTGGGGGGGGCGCTTAGAAACACTGAAGCTTTCTTT.

The chain links TRBV6-1 to TRBJ2-3; D possibly corresponds to TRBD1 (5 bases). Trimming shortened V by 4 bases and J by 0 bases, and 11 bases separated the two germline ends. This CDR3 spans 15 amino acids. Germline loops: CDR1 MNHNS, CDR2 SASEGT. The CDR3 spells CASSVRQFSTDTQYF. The DNA for the CDR3 is TGTGCCAGCAGTGTCCGACAGTTTAGCACAGATACGCAGTATTTT.

The chain carries TRBV5-1 and TRBJ2-1; D not certain. The V and J ends lost 4 bases and 7 bases respectively, with 12 bases between them. From germline, CDR1 is SGHRS and CDR2 YFSETQ. The CDR3 consists of 13 residues. This chain's CDR3 is CASSPRPGNEQFF. The CDR3 DNA follows: TGCGCCAGCAGCCCCCGACCCGGGAATGAGCAGTTCTTC.